Shown below are 15 T cell receptor beta chains from a single sample sequenced in a study of beta chain features in type 1 diabetes. Expressed TCRB transcripts got sequenced, as all isolated RNA was reverse transcribed. Sequenced by immunoSEQ multiplex PCR; TCRdb stores in-frame clones only, minus some. The table shows around 150,000 clones, with about 8.3% occurring only once. No antigen is known for these receptors. Regarding the study as a whole: All four CD4+ subsets from Type 1 diabetes patients carried moderately but significantly shorter TCRB CDR3s.

The sequenced sample consisted of central memory CD4+ T cells from blood. The receptors come from a woman in her late teens or twenties with type 1 diabetes.

This clone was detected only a few times. J is TRBJ1-1 and V is TRBV7-2; D is perhaps TRBD1 (6 bases). Germline V lookup: CDR1 SGHTA, CDR2 FQGNSA. The ends were cut back, 4 bases at V and 5 bases at J, with 23 bases in the middle. The CDR3 is 17 amino acids. As DNA, the CDR3 is TGTGCCAGCAGCTCTTACCGACTTTCAGGGGCAGCGACTGAAGCTTTCTTT. Translated, it gives CASSSYRLSGAATEAFF.

CDR3: CAWSPGSPGAFF. The DNA of the CDR3 is TGTGCCTGGAGCCCGGGATCACCTGGGGCTTTCTTT. The chain links TRBV30 to TRBJ1-1; no firm D call. Between the trimmed V and J ends, which lost 3 bases and 11 bases, there was a span of 16 bases. The CDR3 is 12 amino acids. Germline V lookup: CDR1 GTSNPN, CDR2 SVGIG (reference sequence).

This clone has a handful of counts. This chain links TRBV28 with TRBJ1-5; D perhaps matches TRBD1 (6 bases). The CDR3 has 13 residues. Germline loops: CDR1 MDHEN, CDR2 SYDVKM. Trimming pared 6 bases from V and 3 bases from J, leaving 9 bases between. In nucleotides, the CDR3 is TGTGCCAGCAGCCGGGACACCAATCAGCCCCAGCATTTT. Protein sequence: CASSRDTNQPQHF.

This clone occurred a few times. The chain combines TRBV6-1 with TRBJ2-1; the D gene is possibly TRBD1 (6 bases). Germline V gene data show CDR1 as MNHNS and CDR2 as SASEGT. The germline V and J ends were trimmed by 4 bases and 7 bases, with 26 bases remaining between them. The CDR3 is 18 amino acids. The CDR3 sequence is CASSVQVGQGFTKNEQFF. The CDR3 bases are TGTGCCAGCAGTGTACAGGTGGGCCAGGGGTTTACGAAGAATGAGCAGTTCTTC.

This clone was seen a few times. The chain is built from TRBV10-1 and TRBJ2-5, with TRBD2 matching over 8 bases. The V gene end was trimmed by 6 bases and the J gene end by 5 bases; junction bases not matched to a gene: 14. Germline lookup yields CDR1 WNHNN and CDR2 SYGVQD (reference sequence). CDR3 length equals 16 residues. The CDR3 bases are TGCGCCAGCAGGGGGGAGGCGGGGGGTTTCTTCGAGACCCAGTACTTC. It encodes CASRGEAGGFFETQYF.

There are a few counts of this clone. The chain recombines TRBV5-1 with TRBJ2-1, with 10 nucleotides matching TRBD2. The CDR3 sequence is 17 residues long. Trimming at V came to 1 base and at J to 6 bases, leaving 10 bases not matched to a gene. Germline lookup yields CDR1 SGHRS and CDR2 YFSETQ. This chain's CDR3 is CASSLMPTSGVGNEQFF. For the CDR3, the DNA is TGCGCCAGCAGCTTGATGCCCACTAGCGGGGTGGGCAATGAGCAGTTCTTC.

The chain links TRBV19 to TRBJ2-1, with D perhaps matching TRBD2 (6 bases). Germline V gene sequence: CDR1 LNHDA, CDR2 SQIVND (reference sequence). There are 14 residues in the CDR3. V was clipped by 6 bases and J by 0 bases, with 9 bases between them. CDR3 amino acids: CASREGGSYNEQFF. Here the CDR3 DNA reads TGTGCCAGTAGGGAGGGAGGCTCCTACAATGAGCAGTTCTTC.

This rearrangement joins TRBV7-2 to TRBJ2-1; the match to TRBD2 covers 11 bases. CDR3 length: 15 residues. The ends lost 4 bases at V and 8 bases at J; junction bases unmatched: 7. The V gene's germline CDR1 is SGHTA and CDR2 FQGNSA. CDR3 nucleotide sequence: TGTGCCAGCAGCTCGCGACTAGCGGGAAGCTATGAGCAGTTCTTC. Protein product: CASSSRLAGSYEQFF. Supplemented by reference TRBV7-2 and TRBJ2-1, the full variable domain reads GAGVSQSPSNKVTEKGKDVELRCDPISGHTALYWYRQSLGQGLEFLIYFQGNSAPDKSGLPSDRFSAERTGGSVSTLTIQRTQQEDSAVYLCASSSRLAGSYEQFFGPGTRLTVL.

The rearrangement joins TRBV19 to TRBJ2-7, with a possible D match to TRBD2 (6 bases). Germline loops: CDR1 LNHDA, CDR2 SQIVND (reference sequence). CDR3 length: 16 amino acids. Trimming shortened V by 5 bases and J by 2 bases, and 19 bases separated the two germline ends. CDR3 in DNA: TGTGCCAGTAGTGCGGTGTTGGGCGGGGCGACCTACGAGCAGTACTTC. Amino acid sequence: CASSAVLGGATYEQYF.

This clone was observed a few times. The chain recombines TRBV19 with TRBJ1-2; maybe TRBD1 (5 bases). The V and J ends lost 2 bases and 8 bases respectively, with 6 bases between them. CDR3 size: 11 residues. From germline, CDR1 is LNHDA and CDR2 SQIVND (reference sequence). CDR3 nucleotides: TGTGCCAGTAGTATATCAGGGGGCTACACCTTC. The encoded protein is CASSISGGYTF.

This clone was picked up a small number of times. V and J are TRBV4-1 and TRBJ1-6; 8 bases align to TRBD1. The V and J ends lost 1 base and 7 bases, in that order; junction bases with no gene match: 9. CDR1 MGHRA and CDR2 YSYEKL come from the germline V gene. The CDR3 is 17 residues long. The CDR3 nucleotides are TGCGCCAGCAGCCAAGCGTCAGGACAGGGAGGGAATTCACCCCTCCACTTT. Amino acids: CASSQASGQGGNSPLHF.

The chain joins TRBV28 to TRBJ2-1; 8 bases match TRBD2. The ends lost 5 bases at V and 4 bases at J; junction bases unmatched: 13. This CDR3 has 17 amino acids. CDR1 is MDHEN and CDR2 is SYDVKM in the germline V gene. The CDR3 protein is CASSGGRIWLRYNEQFF. CDR3 in DNA: TGTGCCAGCAGTGGCGGGAGGATATGGTTACGGTACAATGAGCAGTTCTTC.

J is TRBJ2-1 and V is TRBV4-3, with D perhaps matching TRBD2 (5 bases). CDR1 and CDR2 from the germline V gene are LGHNA and YSLEER. CDR3 length: 15 residues. V lost 0 bases, J lost 5 bases, and 11 bases lay in between. The CDR3 DNA follows: TGCGCCAGCAGCCAAGACCGGGGTAGGGACAATGAGCAGTTCTTC. Translated, it gives CASSQDRGRDNEQFF.

The chain has TRBV28 and TRBJ2-2, with D tentatively TRBD2 (5 bases). Trimming shortened V by 3 bases and J by 4 bases, and 15 bases separated the two germline ends. This CDR3 contains 16 residues. Germline V gives CDR1 MDHEN, CDR2 SYDVKM. The chain's CDR3 is CASSFSGMESTGELFF. Here the CDR3 DNA reads TGTGCCAGCAGTTTTTCCGGGATGGAGTCCACCGGGGAGCTGTTTTTT.

This clone was observed many times. Other nucleotide sequences in the sample specify the same CDR3. The CDR3 DNA is TGCGCCAGCAGCTTGGGAGAAGCGGGCAATCAGCCCCAGCATTTT. Its translation: CASSLGEAGNQPQHF. The rearrangement joins TRBV5-1 to TRBJ1-5; D call uncertain. Looked up from germline, CDR1 is SGHRS and CDR2 is YFSETQ. This CDR3 contains 15 residues. The V gene lost 0 bases and the J gene lost 2 bases, with 9 bases spanning the gap.